The 31 T cell receptor beta chains in this list originate from one sample, sequenced in a study of PD-L1 blockade in urothelial cancer. Data came from immunoSEQ multiplex PCR; TCRdb stores just in-frame clones and leaves some out. Found here are 45,000 to 50,000 clones, approximately 90% of them singletons; the top ten hold about 4%. Here the sequenced sample was PBMCs, taken around atezolizumab (anti-PD-L1) treatment. Every receptor here comes from an elderly man with urothelial cancer.

This clone appeared a single time. V usage is TRBV19 and J usage is TRBJ1-1, with TRBD1 matching over 7 bases. The germline V gene has CDR1 LNHDA and CDR2 SQIVND (reference sequence). This CDR3 is built from 16 residues. With V trimmed by 3 bases and J by 0 bases, 7 bases remained unmatched. This CDR3 is CASSIGTVLMNTEAFF. CDR3 nucleotide sequence: TGTGCCAGTAGTATCGGGACAGTGCTCATGAACACTGAAGCTTTCTTT. Supplemented by reference TRBV19 and TRBJ1-1, the full variable domain reads DGGITQSPKYLFRKEGQNVTLSCEQNLNHDAMYWYRQDPGQGLRLIYYSQIVNDFQKGDIAEGYSVSREKKESFPLTVTSAQKNPTAFYLCASSIGTVLMNTEAFFGQGTRLTVV.

The chain joins TRBV20-1 to TRBJ2-1, with D possibly being TRBD1 (6 bases). CDR3 length equals 11 residues. Trimming removed 3 bases from V and 14 bases from J, with 14 bases in between. CDR1 and CDR2 from the germline V gene are DFQATT and SNEGSKA (reference sequence). CDR3 sequence reads: CSARWGLQKFF. Here the CDR3 DNA reads TGCAGTGCTAGGTGGGGGCTGCAGAAGTTCTTC.

The sample holds one count of this clone. This chain connects TRBV25-1 to TRBJ2-1; D is perhaps TRBD1 (6 bases). The CDR3 covers 15 residues. CDR1 is MGHDK and CDR2 is SYGVNS in the germline V gene. With 5 bases removed from V and 5 bases from J, the gap between germline ends came to 16 bases. The CDR3 nucleotides are TGTGCCAGCAGTCTTCAGGGGTGGGGAAACAATGAGCAGTTCTTC. Translating gives CASSLQGWGNNEQFF. The complete variable domain, with remaining parts taken from reference TRBV25-1 and TRBJ2-1, reads EADIYQTPRYLVIGTGKKITLECSQTMGHDKMYWYQQDPGMELHLIHYSYGVNSTEKGDLSSESTVSRIRTEHFPLTLESARPSHTSQYLCASSLQGWGNNEQFFGPGTRLTVL.

This clone was recorded a few times. This chain connects TRBV30 to TRBJ2-2; 8 nucleotides match TRBD1. The V gene's germline CDR1 is GTSNPN and CDR2 SVGIG (reference sequence). The CDR3 totals 15 residues. V gave up 2 bases and J gave up 9 bases; unmatched junction bases: 11. CDR3: CAWSLMDRDLRELFF. The CDR3, as DNA: TGTGCCTGGAGTCTCATGGACAGGGATCTTCGGGAGCTGTTTTTT.

The sample holds one count of this clone. The rearrangement links TRBV28 to TRBJ2-3; perhaps TRBD1 as D (6 bases). V lost 6 bases to trimming and J lost 2 bases, with 12 bases between them. Germline values: CDR1 MDHEN, CDR2 SYDVKM. This CDR3 spans 14 amino acids. The CDR3 loop is CASSSGQLTDTQYF. The CDR3 DNA reads TGTGCCAGCAGCTCCGGACAGCTCACAGATACGCAGTATTTT.

The chain recombines TRBV6-5 with TRBJ1-1; 9 positions agree with TRBD1. The CDR3 is made up of 15 amino acids. The V and J ends lost 4 bases and 0 bases, in that order; junction bases with no gene match: 3. Per the germline V gene, CDR1 is MNHEY and CDR2 is SVGAGI. The CDR3 loop is CASSSGTGLNTEAFF. The CDR3 DNA reads TGTGCCAGCAGTTCAGGGACAGGGTTGAACACTGAAGCTTTCTTT.

The chain combines TRBV4-2 with TRBJ2-3, with D uncertain. The CDR3 consists of 13 residues. V shed 3 bases and J shed 4 bases, with 8 bases lying between them. The germline V gene encodes CDR1 LGHNA and CDR2 YNFKEQ. CDR3 bases: TGTGCCAGCAGCCAGCTCATAGCAGATACGCAGTATTTT. This codes for CASSQLIADTQYF.

The chain carries TRBV5-1 and TRBJ2-5; possible D gene TRBD2, 6 bases. This CDR3 is 14 amino acids long. V shed 4 bases and J shed 1 base, with 11 bases lying between them. Germline V gene data show CDR1 as SGHRS and CDR2 as YFSETQ. CDR3 in amino acids: CASSQGLPQETQYF. DNA of the CDR3: TGCGCCAGCAGCCAAGGACTACCCCAAGAGACCCAGTACTTC.

In this sample, this clone turned up once. V and J are TRBV15 and TRBJ2-4; 8 bases are shared with TRBD2. The trim removed 0 bases at V and 4 bases at J, leaving 14 bases unmatched. The CDR3 consists of 19 residues. Germline assignment: CDR1 LNHNV and CDR2 YYDKDF (reference sequence). CDR3 bases: TGTGCCACCAGCAGAGAGGCCCTTAGCGGGAACTCCAATAAAAACATTCAGTACTTC. As protein: CATSREALSGNSNKNIQYF.

This clone has just a few counts. This rearrangement joins TRBV7-9 to TRBJ2-1; 9 positions agree with TRBD2. The CDR3 totals 15 residues. CDR1 and CDR2 (germline): SEHNR, FQNEAQ (reference sequence). The ends lost 0 bases at V and 10 bases at J; junction bases unmatched: 7. CDR3 protein: CASSLALSGSFEQFF. The CDR3 coding sequence is TGTGCCAGCAGCTTAGCCCTTAGCGGGAGTTTCGAGCAGTTCTTC.

The V call is TRBV11-2, the J call TRBJ2-1, with D possibly being TRBD1 (6 bases). The CDR3 runs 15 residues. Trimming shortened V by 1 base and J by 7 bases, and 14 bases separated the two germline ends. The V gene's germline CDR1 is SGHAT and CDR2 FQNNGV. In DNA form, the CDR3 reads TGTGCCAGCAGCTTAGTGATACAGGGTCCTAATGAGCAGTTCTTC. It translates to CASSLVIQGPNEQFF.

The CDR3 DNA follows: TGTGCCAGCAGCTCCGGGACAGGGAACACTGAAGCTTTCTTT. This translates into CASSSGTGNTEAFF. The V call is TRBV6-5, the J call TRBJ1-1; 8 bases agree with TRBD1. The CDR3 loop spans 14 amino acids. After removal of 6 bases from V and 1 base from J, the junction contained 4 bases not matched to a gene. Germline V lookup: CDR1 MNHEY, CDR2 SVGAGI.

The chain joins TRBV5-1 to TRBJ2-7; D gene ambiguous. The CDR3 spans 16 residues. Per the germline V gene, CDR1 is SGHRS and CDR2 is YFSETQ. V lost 4 bases and J 1 base, leaving 18 bases between the germline ends. The CDR3, as DNA: TGCGCCAGCAGCCCTGACCTGGCAACTACTTCCTACGAGCAGTACTTC. Its translation: CASSPDLATTSYEQYF.

The V gene is TRBV9, the J gene TRBJ2-7; TRBD1 is a possible D gene (6 bases). Trimming left V 4 bases short and J 0 bases short, with 14 bases between. The CDR3 runs to 15 residues. CDR1 is SGDLS and CDR2 is YYNGEE in the germline V gene. The CDR3 sequence: CASSLGARNSYEQYF. CDR3 nucleotide sequence: TGTGCCAGCAGCTTGGGGGCCAGAAACTCCTACGAGCAGTACTTC. Full variable domain (rest looked up from reference TRBV9 and TRBJ2-7): DSGVTQTPKHLITATGQRVTLRCSPRSGDLSVYWYQQSLDQGLQFLIQYYNGEERAKGNILERFSAQQFPDLHSELNLSSLELGDSALYFCASSLGARNSYEQYFGPGTRLTVT.

V gene TRBV6-1 combines with J gene TRBJ2-7; 8 nucleotides line up with TRBD1. The CDR3 runs 15 residues. After removal of 7 bases from V and 4 bases from J, the junction contained 12 bases not matched to a gene. From germline, CDR1 is MNHNS and CDR2 SASEGT. The CDR3 is CASTQWGQAGYEQYF. The CDR3 nucleotides are TGTGCCAGCACCCAATGGGGACAGGCGGGGTACGAGCAGTACTTC.

The chain employs TRBV6-5 and TRBJ1-5; TRBD1 aligns across 9 bases. Germline loops: CDR1 MNHEY, CDR2 SVGAGI. With 5 bases clipped from V and 7 bases from J, the junction kept 9 bases outside the gene matches. The CDR3 totals 15 residues. This chain's CDR3 is CASSPRDRERQPQHF. The DNA of the CDR3 is TGTGCCAGCAGTCCCCGGGACAGGGAACGGCAGCCCCAGCATTTT.

The V gene is TRBV15, the J gene TRBJ2-7, with D perhaps TRBD1 (6 bases). CDR3 length equals 13 residues. Trimming took off 1 base at V and 3 bases at J, with 7 bases between the two ends. Germline CDR1 and CDR2: LNHNV and YYDKDF (reference sequence). The CDR3 sequence is CATSRGTDYEQYF. CDR3 DNA sequence: TGTGCCACCAGCAGAGGGACAGACTACGAGCAGTACTTC. The complete variable domain, with remaining parts taken from reference TRBV15 and TRBJ2-7, reads DAMVIQNPRYQVTQFGKPVTLSCSQTLNHNVMYWYQQKSSQAPKLLFHYYDKDFNNEADTPDNFQSRRPNTSFCFLDIRSPGLGDTAMYLCATSRGTDYEQYFGPGTRLTVT.

V usage is TRBV25-1 and J usage is TRBJ2-1; the D gene is possibly TRBD2 (5 bases). V lost 5 bases and J lost 4, with 12 bases in between. Germline V gene sequence: CDR1 MGHDK, CDR2 SYGVNS. CDR3 length equals 14 residues. The CDR3 loop is CASSPPSRYNEQFF. The CDR3 DNA sequence: TGTGCCAGCAGTCCCCCTAGCCGTTACAATGAGCAGTTCTTC.

This clone turned up a few times. V is TRBV19 and J is TRBJ2-3, with TRBD1 identical over 7 bases. Germline CDR1 is LNHDA and CDR2 is SQIVND (reference sequence). V was clipped by 5 bases and J by 2 bases; unmatched bases: 7. The CDR3 length is 15 residues. The CDR3, as DNA: TGTGCCAGTAGTCCGAGGGACAGTCCCACAGATACGCAGTATTTT. Encoded protein: CASSPRDSPTDTQYF.

This chain joins TRBV11-2 and TRBJ2-3, with unresolved D. The germline V gene has CDR1 SGHAT and CDR2 FQNNGV. Trimming removed 0 bases at V and 9 bases at J, with 13 bases between. The CDR3 totals 14 residues. For the CDR3, the DNA is TGTGCCAGCAGCTTAGATTTGGCCATCAGAACGCAGTATTTT. Translating gives CASSLDLAIRTQYF.

This sequence joins TRBV19 and TRBJ2-3, with D maybe TRBD2 (6 bases). Trimming removed 0 bases at V and 1 base at J, with 8 bases between. The CDR3 contains 15 residues. Germline assignment: CDR1 LNHDA and CDR2 SQIVND (reference sequence). CDR3 loop: CASSIEASGTDTQYF. The CDR3, as DNA: TGTGCCAGTAGTATAGAGGCTAGCGGCACAGATACGCAGTATTTT.

This clone was recorded once. The chain recombines TRBV6-6 with TRBJ1-2; a possible D gene is TRBD1 (5 bases). CDR1 MNHNY and CDR2 SVGAGI come from the germline V gene (reference sequence). The CDR3 covers 14 residues. The V and J ends lost 7 bases and 8 bases respectively, with 20 bases between them. The CDR3 DNA reads TGTGCCAGCACTTCGGAGGGGATAGTCGGGGGCTACACCTTC. Translation: CASTSEGIVGGYTF.

J is TRBJ1-2 and V is TRBV28, with a possible D match to TRBD1 (5 bases). The CDR3 covers 12 residues. V lost 8 bases and J 8 bases, leaving 15 bases between the germline ends. Germline-derived CDR1 and CDR2 are MDHEN and SYDVKM. This chain's CDR3 is CASGRGREGYTF. In DNA form, the CDR3 reads TGTGCCAGCGGGAGGGGACGGGAAGGCTACACCTTC.

V is TRBV5-1 and J is TRBJ2-2, with 7 bases fitting TRBD1. V trimming: 4 bases; J trimming: 6 bases; junction bases outside the gene matches: 6. The length of the CDR3 is 14 residues. Germline V gene data show CDR1 as SGHRS and CDR2 as YFSETQ. The CDR3 DNA sequence: TGCGCCAGCAGCGGACAGGTGGAGTCCGGGGAGCTGTTTTTT. This codes for CASSGQVESGELFF.

The chain carries TRBV18 and TRBJ2-3; D gene uncertain. The CDR3 loop spans 13 amino acids. The ends were cut back, 0 bases at V and 2 bases at J, with 3 bases in the middle. Per germline, CDR1 KGHSH and CDR2 LQKENI. CDR3 nucleotides: TGTGCCAGCTCACCACCCATCACAGATACGCAGTATTTT. This encodes CASSPPITDTQYF.

The chain recombines TRBV7-2 with TRBJ2-2; 9 nucleotides align to TRBD2. CDR1 and CDR2 (germline): SGHTA, FQGNSA. V was pared by 6 bases and J by 5 bases, with 10 bases of the junction left unmatched. The CDR3 consists of 16 residues. The CDR3 nucleotides are TGTGCCAGCAGAGCACCGGGACTAGCCACGACCGGGGAGCTGTTTTTT. Protein product: CASRAPGLATTGELFF.

CDR3 residues: CASSKAGPYEQYF. CDR3 sequence (DNA): TGTGCCAGTAGTAAGGCAGGTCCCTACGAGCAGTACTTC. The V gene is TRBV19, the J gene TRBJ2-7; D gene uncertain. The CDR3 totals 13 residues. The germline CDR1 and CDR2 sequences are LNHDA and SQIVND (reference sequence). V lost 4 bases, J lost 2 bases, and 9 bases lay in between. The whole variable domain, remainder taken from reference TRBV19 and TRBJ2-7, is DGGITQSPKYLFRKEGQNVTLSCEQNLNHDAMYWYRQDPGQGLRLIYYSQIVNDFQKGDIAEGYSVSREKKESFPLTVTSAQKNPTAFYLCASSKAGPYEQYFGPGTRLTVT.

The chain combines TRBV28 with TRBJ1-5; D not certain. Trimming removed 7 bases from V and 2 bases from J, with 18 bases in between. Germline values: CDR1 MDHEN, CDR2 SYDVKM. The CDR3 has 16 amino acids. The CDR3 bases are TGTGCCAGCACCCCCCCTCCCCGGCGGGGCAATCAGCCCCAGCATTTT. Its protein product is CASTPPPRRGNQPQHF.

J is TRBJ1-2 and V is TRBV5-6; TRBD1 is a possible D gene (5 bases). The CDR3 sequence is 14 residues long. V was shortened by 2 bases and J by 4 bases, with 12 bases between the two germline ends. CDR1 is SGHDT and CDR2 is YYEEEE in the germline V gene. In DNA, the CDR3 is TGTGCCAGCAGCTTTCAGGGCGACGCCTATGGCTACACCTTC. Its protein product is CASSFQGDAYGYTF.

This chain connects TRBV6-1 to TRBJ2-5, with TRBD2 matching over 7 bases. V was pared by 4 bases and J by 3 bases, with 2 bases of the junction left unmatched. This CDR3 is built from 13 residues. Germline loops: CDR1 MNHNS, CDR2 SASEGT. CDR3 in DNA: TGTGCCAGCAGTGTGGGGGGGAAAGAGACCCAGTACTTC. Its translation is CASSVGGKETQYF.

The rearrangement links TRBV5-5 to TRBJ1-1, with a weak D call TRBD1 (6 bases). The germline V and J ends were trimmed by 4 bases and 5 bases, with 24 bases remaining between them. Germline CDR1 reads SGHKS; CDR2 reads YYEKEE (reference sequence). This CDR3 has 17 amino acids. The CDR3 region is CASSPSDRPVFVTEAFF. The CDR3, as DNA: TGTGCCAGCAGCCCCTCCGACAGGCCGGTCTTTGTGACTGAAGCTTTCTTT.